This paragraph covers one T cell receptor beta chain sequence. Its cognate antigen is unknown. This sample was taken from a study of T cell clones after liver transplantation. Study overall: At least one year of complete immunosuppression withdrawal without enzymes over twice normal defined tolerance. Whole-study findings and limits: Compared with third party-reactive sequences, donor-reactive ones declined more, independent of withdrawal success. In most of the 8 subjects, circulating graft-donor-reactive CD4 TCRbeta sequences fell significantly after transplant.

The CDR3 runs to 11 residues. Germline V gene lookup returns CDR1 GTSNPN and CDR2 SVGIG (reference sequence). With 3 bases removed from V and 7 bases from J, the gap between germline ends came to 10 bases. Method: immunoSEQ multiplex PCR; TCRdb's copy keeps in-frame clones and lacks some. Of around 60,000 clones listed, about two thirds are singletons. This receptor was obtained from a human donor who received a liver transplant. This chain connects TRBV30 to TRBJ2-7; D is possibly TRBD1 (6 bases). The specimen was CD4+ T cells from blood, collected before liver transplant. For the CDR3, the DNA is TGTGCCTGGAGCCAGGACAGTGAGCAGTACTTC. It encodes CAWSQDSEQYF.